Described below is a single T cell receptor (beta chain) sequence and its context. Its antigen is currently unknown. The CDR3 spans 17 residues. Germline CDR1 reads KGHDR; CDR2 reads SFDVKD. The V and J ends lost 4 bases and 4 bases respectively, with 18 bases between them. This sample was included in a study of prognosis after radiotherapy for stage I lung cancer. As for the study in general: Medical inoperability applied to all of the non-small cell lung cancer patients. Broader study findings: Reportedly, metastasis status was linked to differences in TRBV and TRBJ usage frequencies. Among expanded TCR clones, tumor specificity was not determined.

A volume of roughly 5.8 milliliters of peripheral blood was collected by draw at each of two time points. Multiplex PCR in two rounds served to amplify TCR beta CDR3 from genomic DNA. Gene-specific primers for each TRBV and TRBJ gene drove first-round PCR. In TCRdb, the multiplex PCR reads were re-called with MiXCR into one record per CDR3 protein. The data hold 22,000 or so distinct CDR3 sequences, with around 45% observed a single time. The source is a donor over 45 with non-small cell lung cancer. V gene TRBV24-1 combines with J gene TRBJ2-2; tentatively, D is TRBD2 (7 bases). Sequenced here: PBMCs, sampled before or after stereotactic body radiation therapy (not recorded which). The CDR3 DNA follows: TGTGCCACCAGTGACCATAAAGGAGGGGGGGGCACCGGGGAGCTGTTTTTT. Translated: CATSDHKGGGGTGELFF.